This T cell receptor beta chain came from a study of pediatric ulcerative colitis. Study-wide findings and caveats: Rectal repertoires separated controls, mild-moderate and acute severe colitis. A couple of patients' blood samples yielded substantially fewer templates.

Comments on this clone: Its specificity is unknown.

TCRdb's table, derived via immunoSEQ multiplex PCR, lists solely in-frame clones and lacks some. This table has approximately 60,000 clones, 80% to 90% appearing once. J was trimmed by 1 base and V by 4 bases; bases with no gene match: 7. Per germline, CDR1 SGHVS and CDR2 FNYEAQ. The CDR3 sequence is 15 residues long. The sequenced material came from blood. This receptor was identified in a boy between 5 and 17 years old with severe ulcerative colitis. This chain joins TRBV7-6 and TRBJ2-7; 7 bases map to TRBD1. CDR3 sequence (DNA): TGTGCCAGCAGCTCAGAACAGGGACAGTCCTACGAGCAGTACTTC. Translated, it gives CASSSEQGQSYEQYF.